This T cell receptor beta chain was observed in a study of identical twins. General study findings and limits: Researchers caution that invariant MAIT and iNKT cells could partly confound zero-insertion analyses. Memory repertoires showed no such pattern, whereas abundant cord blood beta clonotypes carried fewer insertions.

The table lists this clonotype with a few counts. Antigen specificity is unknown. TCRdb ran MiXCR on the 5' RACE reads and lists one entry per CDR3 protein. The data show hundreds of thousands of distinct CDR3 sequences, around a sixth seen once. The V gene lost 4 bases and the J gene lost 3 bases, with 1 base spanning the gap. The CDR3 sequence is 11 residues long. These data are also associated with another study on T cells expressing NK-cell markers.

The chain is built from TRBV12-3 or TRBV12-4 and TRBJ1-5; D uncertain. This clonotype was sampled from a woman aged 18 to 35 in good health. Sample: PBMCs. CDR3 amino acids: CASSYNQPQHF. CDR3 sequence (DNA): TGTGCCAGCAGTTACAATCAGCCCCAGCATTTT.